The entry below describes one T cell receptor beta chain. This sample was taken from a study of control samples from healthy donors and cancer patients. Sequencing used immunoSEQ multiplex PCR; TCRdb keeps in-frame clones, though not all of them. The sample gives 200,000 to 250,000 clones, 85% to 95% of which show up once; less than 1.6% is in the top ten. Input material: blood. This receptor was taken from a man aged 45-65 years in good health.

The CDR3 sequence: CASSFGRVTFSGYTF. The CDR3 DNA follows: TGTGCCAGCAGTTTTGGCAGGGTGACTTTCTCTGGCTACACCTTC. This chain joins TRBV28 and TRBJ1-2; a weak D match, TRBD1 (5 bases). The V end was cut by 3 bases, the J end by 7 bases, with 18 bases between. The germline V gene encodes CDR1 MDHEN and CDR2 SYDVKM. CDR3 length: 15 residues.